Each of the 17 T cell receptor beta chains below was sequenced from the same sample in a study of beta chain features in type 1 diabetes. Reverse transcribing all isolated RNA meant expressed TCRB transcripts were sequenced. Assay: immunoSEQ multiplex PCR; the TCRdb copy retains only in-frame clones and omits some. The sample consists of around 400,000 clones, roughly 16% of them appearing once. Material: naive CD4+ T cells from blood. These receptors were obtained from a woman aged 18-29 years in good health.

CDR3 sequence reads: CASSPRTQETQYF. The DNA of the CDR3 is TGTGCCAGCAGTCCGCGGACACAAGAGACCCAGTACTTC. This chain joins TRBV6-5 and TRBJ2-5; possibly TRBD1 for D (5 bases). This CDR3 contains 13 residues. In germline, CDR1 is MNHEY, CDR2 SVGAGI. V shed 5 bases and J shed 2 bases, with 9 bases lying between them.

A few counts support this clone. CDR3 nucleotides: TGTGCCAGTAGTATAGAGAGCGGGAGGGGCGAGCAGTTCTTC. Translated, it gives CASSIESGRGEQFF. This chain connects TRBV19 to TRBJ2-1, with 10 bases lining up with TRBD2. J lost 10 bases, V lost 0 bases, and 3 bases had no gene match. This CDR3 region has 14 residues. Germline CDR1 is LNHDA and CDR2 is SQIVND (reference sequence).

This rearrangement joins TRBV29-1 to TRBJ1-1; D gene uncertain. Germline-derived CDR1 and CDR2 are SQVTM and ANQGSEA. The CDR3 consists of 15 residues. Trimming pared 2 bases from V and 1 base from J, leaving 14 bases between. The CDR3 DNA reads TGCAGCGTTGAACAACGCGGGCGGGCGAACACTGAAGCTTTCTTT. Residues: CSVEQRGRANTEAFF.

This chain connects TRBV20-1 to TRBJ2-7; D possibly corresponds to TRBD2 (5 bases). V was shortened by 2 bases and J by 6 bases, with 8 bases between the two germline ends. The CDR3 sequence is 11 residues long. CDR1 is DFQATT and CDR2 is SNEGSKA in the germline V gene (reference sequence). The CDR3 coding sequence is TGCAGTGCTAGAAGGGAGAGCGAGCAGTACTTC. Translation gives CSARRESEQYF.

This clone has just a few counts. The V and J genes are TRBV5-4 and TRBJ2-7; D perhaps matches TRBD1 (6 bases). The CDR3 totals 15 residues. Trimming took 3 bases from V and 3 from J, leaving 16 bases between them. CDR1 is SGHNT and CDR2 is YYREEE in the germline V gene (reference sequence). The CDR3 here is CASSSEGTRGYEQYF. In nucleotides, the CDR3 is TGTGCCAGCAGCTCCGAAGGGACAAGGGGCTACGAGCAGTACTTC.

V usage is TRBV2 and J usage is TRBJ2-3, with D possibly TRBD2 on 6 matching bases. V was pared by 4 bases and J by 1 base, with 9 bases between. The CDR3 consists of 14 residues. Germline CDR1 is SNHLY and CDR2 is FYNNEI. DNA for the CDR3: TGTGCCAGCAGTGGTGCTAGCGGCACAGATACGCAGTATTTT. It yields the protein CASSGASGTDTQYF.

This clone came up a few times. The chain employs TRBV6-5 and TRBJ2-2, with 8 nucleotides matching TRBD1. J lost 2 bases, V lost 6 bases, and 5 bases had no gene match. Germline-derived CDR1 and CDR2 are MNHEY and SVGAGI. The CDR3 has 15 residues. The CDR3: CASRSDRGNTGELFF. The CDR3 DNA sequence: TGTGCCAGCAGGTCCGACAGGGGCAACACCGGGGAGCTGTTTTTT.

A few counts support this clone. The rearrangement uses TRBV2 and TRBJ2-5; TRBD2 is a possible D gene (6 bases). The CDR3 spans 13 residues. Germline V CDR1 and CDR2: SNHLY, FYNNEI. V lost 7 bases, J lost 3 bases, and 12 bases lay in between. CDR3 residues: CASNLATEETQYF. The CDR3 DNA sequence: TGTGCCAGCAATCTAGCGACGGAAGAGACCCAGTACTTC.

This chain uses TRBV28 with TRBJ1-3; D not resolved. This CDR3 has 12 residues. Germline V gene lookup returns CDR1 MDHEN and CDR2 SYDVKM. V was clipped by 10 bases and J by 8 bases, with 15 bases between them. The CDR3, as DNA: TGTGCCACCACCCAGGATGTGGACACCATATATTTT. Translation gives CATTQDVDTIYF. The variable domain in full, completed from reference TRBV28 and TRBJ1-3, reads DVKVTQSSRYLVKRTGEKVFLECVQDMDHENMFWYRQDPGLGLRLIYFSYDVKMKEKGDIPEGYSVSREKKERFSLILESASTNQTSMYLCATTQDVDTIYFGEGSWLTVV.

This clone was seen only a few times. At the DNA level, this CDR3 is encoded by other sequences in the same sample as well. The chain couples TRBV10-3 to TRBJ2-7; unclear D gene. CDR1 is ENHRY, CDR2 SYGVKD, per germline. V gave up 0 bases and J gave up 2 bases, with 5 bases separating them. The CDR3 runs 13 residues. The CDR3 sequence: CAISESTTYEQYF. CDR3 sequence (DNA): TGTGCCATCAGTGAGTCCACTACCTACGAGCAGTACTTC.

There are a few counts of this clone. The genes are TRBV5-6 and TRBJ2-1; TRBD2 matches 7 bases. This CDR3 contains 11 residues. Germline-derived CDR1 and CDR2 are SGHDT and YYEEEE. V lost 2 bases, J lost 10 bases, and 0 bases stayed unmatched. In DNA, the CDR3 is TGTGCCAGCAGCTTAGCGGGAGAGCAGTTCTTC. This gives the protein CASSLAGEQFF.

The V gene is TRBV11-2, the J gene TRBJ2-3; weak D call: TRBD2 (6 bases). From germline, CDR1 is SGHAT and CDR2 FQNNGV. The CDR3 runs to 15 residues. Trimming took 5 bases from V and 2 from J, leaving 14 bases between them. The CDR3 protein is CASSKGTPPTDTQYF. DNA of the CDR3: TGTGCCAGCAGCAAAGGGACTCCTCCCACAGATACGCAGTATTTT.

V is TRBV7-9 and J is TRBJ2-7; 7 bases are shared with TRBD2. The CDR3 is 15 amino acids. After removal of 3 bases from V and 4 bases from J, the junction contained 9 bases not matched to a gene. The germline CDR1 and CDR2 sequences are SEHNR and FQNEAQ (reference sequence). CDR3 in DNA: TGTGCCAGCAGCTTTGAGGCTAGCGGAAAATACGAGCAGTACTTC. It encodes CASSFEASGKYEQYF.

This clone was counted only a few times. The chain carries TRBV5-1 and TRBJ1-2, with D maybe TRBD1 (5 bases). This CDR3 comprises 13 residues. Germline values: CDR1 SGHRS, CDR2 YFSETQ. V gave up 0 bases and J gave up 8 bases, with 11 bases separating them. The CDR3 DNA sequence: TGCGCCAGCAGCTTGGACGGGCAGGGAGGCTACACCTTC. It yields the protein CASSLDGQGGYTF.

This clone was observed a handful of times. The V call is TRBV19, the J call TRBJ1-1; D not certain. Germline CDR1 and CDR2: LNHDA and SQIVND (reference sequence). The CDR3 length is 15 residues. V dropped 5 bases and J dropped 6 bases, with 19 bases sitting between them. DNA for the CDR3: TGTGCCAGTAGTCCCCGTGCCAACCGCGGCGCTGAAGCTTTCTTT. It is translated as CASSPRANRGAEAFF.

This clone was seen a handful of times. The chain carries TRBV30 and TRBJ1-1; no reliable D call. The germline V gene has CDR1 GTSNPN and CDR2 SVGIG (reference sequence). V was clipped by 7 bases and J by 9 bases, with 18 bases between them. The CDR3 extends over 12 amino acids. The CDR3 DNA reads as TGTGCCTACCTGTTAGCGGTGGGCCAAGCTTTCTTT. This gives the protein CAYLLAVGQAFF. Full variable domain (outside the CDR3, taken from reference TRBV30 and TRBJ1-1): SQTIHQWPATLVQPVGSPLSLECTVEGTSNPNLYWYRQAAGRGLQLLFYSVGIGQISSEVPQNLSASRPQDRQFILSSKKLLLSDSGFYLCAYLLAVGQAFFGQGTRLTVV.

V and J are TRBV18 and TRBJ1-1; weak D call: TRBD1 (5 bases). Trimming removed 6 bases at V and 3 bases at J, with 11 bases between. CDR3 size: 13 residues. Per the germline V gene, CDR1 is KGHSH and CDR2 is LQKENI. The DNA of the CDR3 is TGTGCCAGCTCCGTTGACAGTTACACTGAAGCTTTCTTT. Residues: CASSVDSYTEAFF. Using reference TRBV18 and TRBJ1-1 for the parts outside the CDR3, the full variable domain is NAGVMQNPRHLVRRRGQEARLRCSPMKGHSHVYWYRQLPEEGLKFMVYLQKENIIDESGMPKERFSAEFPKEGPSILRIQQVVRGDSAAYFCASSVDSYTEAFFGQGTRLTVV.